The clone carrying this TCR beta chain was detected many times. The antigen is undetermined. The entry originates in a study of T-cell reconstitution after alpha-beta-depleted transplantation in children. V lost 2 bases and J lost 2, with 8 bases in between. CDR1 is SGHKS and CDR2 is YYEKEE in the germline V gene (reference sequence). This CDR3 region has 13 residues. Study-wide points: Hyperexpanded clones declined; after one year, newly produced T cells mostly supplied diversity. For some patients, TCRbeta diversity was high at day 60 because of recipient T cells and thymic progenitors that survived. About two months after transplant, alpha-beta T cells reportedly came from several hundred expanded graft clones.

It was with unique molecular identifiers that the TCRbeta library was prepared. TCRdb called the PCR reads again in MiXCR, with one record for every CDR3 protein. The table records 400,000 to 550,000 distinct CDR3 sequences, over 9.5% of them present only once. This chain connects TRBV5-5 to TRBJ2-7, with no clear D. The sample here was PBMCs, taken before TCRalphabeta/CD19-depleted stem cell transplant. The receptor's source is a child aged 2-9 years with inherited bone marrow failure, due to receive a stem cell transplant. The CDR3 nucleotides read TGTGCCAGCAGCTTTCTACGGCCCTACGAGCAGTACTTC. It codes for CASSFLRPYEQYF.